This T cell receptor (beta chain) was sequenced for a study of regulatory dendritic cells for organ transplantation. Study-wide points: The authors noted considerable between-person heterogeneity in alloreactive memory CD8+ cells.

Assay used: immunoSEQ multiplex PCR; TCRdb lists only in-frame clones, some missing. Found here are around 29,000 clones, approximately 77% of them singletons; the top ten hold approximately 0.4%. This clone has a single count. Its matching antigen is unknown. This CDR3 has 15 residues. Germline CDR1 is SGDLS and CDR2 is YYNGEE. Trimming took off 4 bases at V and 5 bases at J, with 17 bases between the two ends. The chain employs TRBV9 and TRBJ2-3; D is possibly TRBD1 or TRBD2 (5 bases each). Sequenced: naive CD8+ T cells from blood. As to subset: CD45RA+ naive T cells. The origin of this receptor is a human donor in good health. In DNA, the CDR3 is TGTGCCAGCAGCATAGAGGGGCAGCAGGGAGATACGCAGTATTTT. This sequence encodes CASSIEGQQGDTQYF.